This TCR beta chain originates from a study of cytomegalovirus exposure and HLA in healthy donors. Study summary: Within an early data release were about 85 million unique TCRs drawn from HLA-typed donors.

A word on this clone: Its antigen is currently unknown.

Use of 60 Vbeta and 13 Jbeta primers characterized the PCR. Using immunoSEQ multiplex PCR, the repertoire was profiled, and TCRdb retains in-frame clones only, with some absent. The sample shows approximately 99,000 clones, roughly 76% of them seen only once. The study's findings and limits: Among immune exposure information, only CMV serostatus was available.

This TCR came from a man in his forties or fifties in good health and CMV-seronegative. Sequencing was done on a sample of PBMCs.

CDR3 loop: CASSLGGRGPYNEQFF. The CDR3 bases are TGTGCCAGCAGCTTAGGGGGGCGGGGGCCTTACAATGAGCAGTTCTTC. This chain links TRBV7-6 with TRBJ2-1, with D perhaps matching TRBD2 (7 bases). The CDR3 has 16 residues. CDR1 and CDR2 from the germline V gene are SGHVS and FNYEAQ. The V and J ends lost 1 base and 4 bases respectively, with 14 bases between them.